A single sample gave rise to the 16 T cell receptor beta chains below, sequenced in a study of T cells in Graves' hyperthyroidism and ophthalmopathy. TCR beta CDR3 sequences were amplified from RNA transcripts. The TCR CDR3 was amplified in a first-round RT-PCR using the HTBI primer set. Using its own MiXCR run on the multiplex PCR reads, TCRdb lists one record per CDR3 protein. The data contain 500,000 to 550,000 distinct CDR3 sequences, approximately 20% of them singletons. The sequenced material came from blood. These receptors originate from a man aged 40-55 years with Graves' ophthalmopathy.

The rearrangement uses TRBV6-2 or TRBV6-3 and TRBJ1-5, with a possible D match to TRBD1 (5 bases). Germline V lookup: CDR1 MNHEY, CDR2 SVGEGT. The CDR3 contains 15 residues. With 2 bases removed from V and 5 bases from J, the gap between germline ends came to 13 bases. The CDR3 coding sequence is TGTGCCAGCAGTTACAGGGACTGGGGCGATCAGCCCCAGCATTTT. Protein sequence: CASSYRDWGDQPQHF.

This chain uses TRBV12-3 or TRBV12-4 with TRBJ2-1; TRBD2 aligns across 14 bases. This CDR3 spans 17 amino acids. V lost 6 bases and J lost 10; bases outside the gene matches: 14. This CDR3 reads CASSRLAGGPDLTEQFF. In DNA form, the CDR3 reads TGTGCCAGCAGCCGACTAGCGGGGGGGCCTGATCTGACGGAGCAGTTCTTC.

This clonotype was counted between two and nine times. The chain links TRBV18 to TRBJ2-3; 7 bases align to TRBD2. The germline gives CDR1 KGHSH, CDR2 LQKENI. V was clipped by 1 base and J by 6 bases; unmatched bases: 13. CDR3 length equals 17 residues. CDR3 in amino acids: CASSPRAPRLSGDTQYF. The CDR3 bases are TGTGCCAGCTCACCACGAGCCCCCCGGCTTAGCGGGGATACGCAGTATTTT.

This clonotype was detected a few times. V and J are TRBV15 and TRBJ1-2; 9 bases fit TRBD1. The CDR3 consists of 16 residues. Germline CDR1 reads LNHNV; CDR2 reads YYDKDF (reference sequence). With 4 bases clipped from V and 3 bases from J, the junction kept 9 bases outside the gene matches. CDR3 coding DNA: TGTGCCACCAGCACCTCCGGGACAGGGCCCGACTATGGCTACACCTTC. Residues: CATSTSGTGPDYGYTF.

The chain joins TRBV25-1 to TRBJ2-5; perhaps TRBD1 as D (6 bases). The CDR3 sequence is 14 residues long. In germline, CDR1 is MGHDK, CDR2 SYGVNS. With 7 bases removed from V and 4 bases from J, the gap between germline ends came to 16 bases. This CDR3 is CASTGGLFVETQYF. The CDR3 DNA reads TGTGCCAGCACTGGGGGCCTCTTTGTAGAGACCCAGTACTTC.

The chain uses TRBV27 and TRBJ2-7, with 8 bases aligning to TRBD2. The V gene end was trimmed by 1 base and the J gene end by 6 bases; junction bases not matched to a gene: 11. This CDR3 is 16 amino acids long. CDR1 is MNHEY, CDR2 SMNVEV, per germline (reference sequence). DNA of the CDR3: TGTGCCAGCAGTTTATTCGTTGGGACTAGATCGGGCGAGCAGTACTTC. Protein sequence: CASSLFVGTRSGEQYF.

This clonotype was counted ten times or more. V gene TRBV19 combines with J gene TRBJ2-2; D not certain. The CDR3 runs to 14 residues. Per the germline V gene, CDR1 is LNHDA and CDR2 is SQIVND (reference sequence). Trimming removed 2 bases at V and 5 bases at J, with 9 bases between. CDR3 in amino acids: CASSINSETGELFF. The CDR3 DNA follows: TGTGCCAGTAGTATAAACAGCGAGACCGGGGAGCTGTTTTTT. The full variable domain, completed using reference TRBV19 and TRBJ2-2, is DGGITQSPKYLFRKEGQNVTLSCEQNLNHDAMYWYRQDPGQGLRLIYYSQIVNDFQKGDIAEGYSVSREKKESFPLTVTSAQKNPTAFYLCASSINSETGELFFGEGSRLTVL.

The rearrangement uses TRBV27 and TRBJ2-3, with TRBD1 as a possible D gene (5 bases). CDR3 length: 17 amino acids. Germline loops: CDR1 MNHEY, CDR2 SMNVEV (reference sequence). Between the trimmed V and J ends, which lost 3 bases and 0 bases, there was a span of 16 bases. CDR3 nucleotides: TGTGCCAGCAGTTTTTCGTCCTTCAGACAGAGCACAGATACGCAGTATTTT. This codes for CASSFSSFRQSTDTQYF.

V is TRBV30 and J is TRBJ2-1, with 11 bases aligning to TRBD1. Germline V gene data show CDR1 as GTSNPN and CDR2 as SVGIG (reference sequence). This CDR3 contains 17 residues. J lost 8 bases, V lost 2 bases, and 14 bases had no gene match. In nucleotides, the CDR3 is TGTGCCTGGAGTTTTGGGTCCGGGACAGGGGGACTTTATGAGCAGTTCTTC. Translated: CAWSFGSGTGGLYEQFF.

This clonotype came up a few times. This rearrangement joins TRBV5-1 to TRBJ2-2; tentatively, D is TRBD1 (5 bases). The CDR3 contains 15 residues. Trimming cost V 5 bases and J 1 base, with 12 bases left between them. Germline assignment: CDR1 SGHRS and CDR2 YFSETQ. CDR3 nucleotide sequence: TGCGCCAGCAGGGGTGGGGCCCTGAACACCGGGGAGCTGTTTTTT. It specifies CASRGGALNTGELFF.

This clonotype was recorded a few times. This chain joins TRBV29-1 and TRBJ2-2; D is undetermined. Looked up from germline, CDR1 is SQVTM and CDR2 is ANQGSEA. Trimming removed 3 bases at V and 7 bases at J, with 6 bases between. This CDR3 is 11 amino acids long. CDR3 nucleotide sequence: TGCAGCGTTGATAGTGGCGGGGAGCTGTTTTTT. Its translation is CSVDSGGELFF.

The chain joins TRBV19 to TRBJ2-1; TRBD1 matches 10 bases. The CDR3 extends over 18 amino acids. Germline assignment: CDR1 LNHDA and CDR2 SQIVND (reference sequence). Unmatched junction bases numbered 12, after V lost 5 bases and J lost 2 bases. The CDR3 loop reads CASSAGQGSNSPYNEQFF. The CDR3 DNA reads TGTGCCAGTAGTGCGGGACAGGGGTCGAATTCCCCCTACAATGAGCAGTTCTTC.

The CDR3 nucleotides read TGCAGTGCTAGAGGCGCGGGAGGGACGGGCATTCAGTACTTC. This codes for CSARGAGGTGIQYF. The V and J genes are TRBV20-1 and TRBJ2-4; 9 positions match TRBD2. Germline V gene sequence: CDR1 DFQATT, CDR2 SNEGSKA (reference sequence). The CDR3 has 14 amino acids. The V segment lost 1 base and the J segment 9 bases; nucleotides outside the gene matches: 7.

This clonotype was seen more than once but under ten times. The V gene is TRBV27, the J gene TRBJ2-1, with D tentatively TRBD1 (8 bases). V was shortened by 1 base and J by 6 bases, with 22 bases between the two germline ends. This CDR3 has 18 amino acids. Germline V gene sequence: CDR1 MNHEY, CDR2 SMNVEV (reference sequence). The CDR3 DNA reads as TGTGCCAGCAGTTTATGGGGAGGGAGGACAGGGCCCCCCAATGAGCAGTTCTTC. It is translated as CASSLWGGRTGPPNEQFF.

This clonotype appeared a few times. The chain joins TRBV11-1 to TRBJ1-6; TRBD1 matches at 8 bases. Losses at the gene ends were 5 bases for V and 14 bases for J; bases not matched to a gene: 8. The germline V gene has CDR1 SGHAT and CDR2 FQDESV (reference sequence). The CDR3 covers 13 residues. In DNA form, the CDR3 reads TGTGCCAGCAGCACGGACAGGGTATCGTCCCTCCACTTT. It codes for CASSTDRVSSLHF.

The rearrangement joins TRBV12-3 or TRBV12-4 to TRBJ1-1; TRBD1 matches 7 bases. The CDR3 contains 15 residues. V gave up 5 bases and J gave up 3 bases; unmatched junction bases: 9. For the CDR3, the DNA is TGTGCCAGCAGTAGGACAGGTTGGGCGGACACTGAAGCTTTCTTT. It specifies CASSRTGWADTEAFF.